This T cell receptor (beta chain) was retrieved from a study of T cells in Graves' hyperthyroidism and ophthalmopathy (dated by TCRdb to between 2019 and 2020). Broadly, across the study: Peripheral blood samples were taken at initial diagnosis, before any treatment was given. The study also compared thyroid tissue and blood T-cell repertoires from over 5 Graves' hyperthyroidism patients. The roughly 100 discovery patients were divided at random into training and test sets in a 7:3 ratio. After sampling, hyperthyroidism patients received methimazole starting at 30 mg daily, and ophthalmopathy patients received high-dose intravenous methylprednisolone. Whether ophthalmopathy could be predicted prospectively was tested in an independent validation cohort made up of approximately 19 hyperthyroidism patients plus 17 patients who later progressed to ophthalmopathy. The paper reports TCR Vbeta CDR3 sequencing of 130 to 150 peripheral blood samples: approximately 41 ophthalmopathy, under 85 hyperthyroidism and around 17 progressor patients. A discovery cohort of about a hundred patients, approximately 44 with Graves' ophthalmopathy and about 60 with stable Graves' hyperthyroidism, was used to find distinguishing TCR V-J signatures. Overall results and qualifications from the work: Most expanded thyroid clonotypes (frequency above 0.001) were also detected in blood, suggesting blood repertoires may reflect thyroid immune responses. Sample size was not statistically predetermined, and blinding of investigators to group allocation was not performed. During validation, the model predicted progression to ophthalmopathy a median of around 7 months ahead of onset, with roughly 65% sensitivity and around 73% specificity. A 13 V-J signature model separated ophthalmopathy from stable hyperthyroidism, with approximately 87% sensitivity and just under 84% specificity in cross-validation and 80%/75% in testing.

The TCR beta CDR3 regions were amplified from the RNA transcripts. The TCR CDR3 was subjected to a first round of RT-PCR using the HTBI primer set and the Qiagen OneStep RT-PCR kit. Libraries were constructed in a second round of multiplex PCR, after which size selection and purification were carried out. Paired-end sequencing of the libraries was performed with 100 bp reads on an Illumina HiSeq2000. In the original analysis: SOAPnuke was used to process the raw data, removing reads that contained adapters or uncalled bases, had a mean Phred below 15, or lacked an exact match to the constant primer or identifier. High-quality paired reads were merged with COPE v1.2.5, and unique nucleotide sequences were defined as clonotypes. MiTCR v1.1 was used to align the clonotypes against IMGT TRBV, TRBD and TRBJ reference segments. The analysis was restricted to V-J combinations with a frequency above 0.0001, which together covered about 99% of the repertoires. A TCS score was defined as the ratio between F50 (clonal expansion) and ExV (chaos), using BLOSUM62-based TCRdist between CDR3 peptides within each V-J. Welch's t-statistics and random forest reduced several hundred V-J features to some 14, which were used in a naive Bayes classifier (R e1071). The public reads were run again by TCRdb, first through fastp at Q25 and then through MiXCR, and only productive beta chains were kept. When rows share a CDR3 protein, they turn into one entry using the most common DNA and genes. The V and J calls come from TCRdb's annotation, not from the publication. This sample holds 600,000 or so distinct CDR3 sequences; around 15% were observed only once. 3.8% of the sample rests with the top ten.

The germline V gene encodes CDR1 MNHNS and CDR2 SASEGT. The germline V and J ends show losses of 6 bases and 4 bases respectively, and no gene match explains 11 bases of the junction. From cysteine to phenylalanine, the CDR3 is 16 amino acids long. Left in the record is the CDR3 DNA by itself, 48 bases read in frame from the first base. This clonotype was counted many times. What this receptor recognizes is not known. No base quality information exists; no much larger clone differs at one position. A patient counted as having stable Graves' hyperthyroidism if no progression to ophthalmopathy occurred over 18 months of follow-up. Hyperthyroidism patients were newly diagnosed, had a disease duration of under 2 months, and were aged 18 to 65 years. Exclusion was applied to patients with uncontrolled infections, other autoimmune diseases, pregnancy or lactation. Diagnoses relied on clinical symptoms, serum thyroxine and TRAb, thyroid ultrasound and orbital computed tomography. PBMCs were isolated from 7.5 to 10 ml of fresh peripheral blood by Ficoll-Paque density gradient centrifugation. Total RNA was extracted using Trizol reagent, and RNA quality was assessed on an Agilent 2100 Bioanalyzer.

Material for sequencing was blood. The sequence joins TRBV6-1 to TRBJ1-1; 10 bases in between match TRBD1. This TCR came from a woman aged 25 to 39 with Graves' hyperthyroidism. The encoded CDR3 is CASRAQGQGIGTEAFF. The DNA is TGTGCCAGCAGAGCCCAGGGACAGGGGATCGGCACTGAAGCTTTCTTT.